Only a few counts were recorded for the clone carrying this TCR beta chain. What it binds is unknown. ViraFEST assay sequencing came after antigen-specific CD4+ T cells were expanded with viral peptide pools. Having been cultured for ten to eleven days, the cells underwent CD4+ T cell isolation. Two doses of either BNT162b2 or mRNA-1273 were given to each participant. Vaccinees lacked prior SARS-CoV-2 infection and tested negative for nucleocapsid antibodies. Wells containing roughly 1.8 million PBMC each were cultured with around 10 IU/ml IL-2 and approximately 10 ug/ml peptides. It was on days 3 and 7 that half the medium was replaced with IL-2 medium. The data were produced by immunoSEQ multiplex PCR, yet TCRdb's version contains in-frame clones alone and is incomplete. Seen here are around 25,000 clones, roughly 81% observed once, and the top ten hold about 5.7%. The sample is drawn from a study of vaccination effects on CD4 cells after COVID-19. Study observations and caveats: Convalescent patients were scarce in the study, and it lacked early post-infection timepoints.

V was clipped by 9 bases and J by 5 bases, with 14 bases between them. The CDR3 is 14 amino acids. The receptor was isolated from a human donor who received a COVID-19 vaccine. Some clones in this sample may be carry-over from other donors' samples. This sample comprised CD4+ T cells from PBMCs cultured with SARS-CoV-2 spike peptides, obtained after COVID-19 vaccination. The J gene is TRBJ1-6, the V gene TRBV23-1; D perhaps matches TRBD1 (5 bases). TRBV23-1 is known as an ORF, though its function is uncertain. CDR3 sequence reads: CARVSGRNNSPLHF. In nucleotides, the CDR3 is TGCGCCAGGGTCTCAGGGCGAAATAATTCACCCCTCCACTTT.